This is a list of T cell receptor beta chains from one sample in a study of blood T cell repertoires in COVID-19. The data were produced by immunoSEQ multiplex PCR, yet TCRdb's version contains in-frame clones alone and is incomplete. In the table there are over 150,000 clones, approximately 84% of which are singletons. The specimen was peripheral blood. The receptors derive from a human donor with acute or convalescent COVID-19. The donor label of this sample is uncertain. Both conserved end residues are part of each CDR3. D genes are given only for firm matches. A clone size is listed for some rows: how often the clone was seen (once, few, many), or a class if it is expanded.

>-|TRBJ1-2|-|TRBV9
TGTGCCAGCAGCGTAGACCCTGGTCAGGGCGCCTACACCTTC
CASSVDPGQGAYTF
>-|TRBJ2-2|-|TRBV7-9
TGTGCCAGCAGCTTAAGAGGGAACACCGGGGAGCTGTTTTTT
CASSLRGNTGELFF
>-|TRBJ1-4|-|TRBV28
TGTGCCAGCAACTCCGGGGTTGAGGAAAAACTGTTTTTT
CASNSGVEEKLFF
>-|TRBJ1-2|TRBD1|TRBV6-5
TGTGCCAGCAGTTATCGGACAGGGGAGGGCTACACCTTC
CASSYRTGEGYTF
>-|TRBJ1-2|-|TRBV5-1
TGCGCCAGCAGCCCACAAGTATCTAACTATGGCTACACCTTC
CASSPQVSNYGYTF
>-|TRBJ1-5|TRBD1|TRBV29-1
TGCAGCGTTGTCCCGACAGGGGTCAATCAGCCCCAGCATTTT
CSVVPTGVNQPQHF
>-|TRBJ2-7|TRBD2|TRBV6-5
TGTGCCAGCAGTTCCTTAGCGGGAGGCCGCTACGAGCAGTACTTC
CASSSLAGGRYEQYF
>few|TRBJ1-6|-|TRBV15
TGTGCCACCAGCAGAGATTGGCGGGGGAGCTCCTATAATTCACCCCTCCACTTT
CATSRDWRGSSYNSPLHF
>-|TRBJ1-6|-|TRBV20-1
TGCAGTGCTAGTTTACCAGTCTATAATTCACCCCTCCACTTT
CSASLPVYNSPLHF
>-|TRBJ1-1|-|TRBV5-1
TGCGCCAGCAGCCCAGGATCTTACACTGAAGCTTTCTTT
CASSPGSYTEAFF
>-|TRBJ2-5|-|TRBV28
TGTGCCAGCAGTTCACCACCTACGGAGACCCAGTACTTC
CASSSPPTETQYF
>-|TRBJ2-1|TRBD2|TRBV2
TGTGCCAGCACCTTTAGCCGGCTAGCGGGAGGGCATGAGCAGTTCTTC
CASTFSRLAGGHEQFF
>-|TRBJ2-3|-|TRBV28
TGTGCCAGCAATCGGGTCCGAACAGATACGCAGTATTTT
CASNRVRTDTQYF
>-|TRBJ1-5|-|TRBV5-6
TGTGCCAGCAGCTTAAACACAGAAGGACAGCCCCAGCATTTT
CASSLNTEGQPQHF
>-|TRBJ1-1|-|TRBV10-3
TGTGCCATCAGTGAGTCGAGTGTAGGCGGATCCACTGAAGCTTTCTTT
CAISESSVGGSTEAFF
>-|TRBJ2-5|TRBD1|TRBV27
TGTGCCAGCACTCGGGACAGCTGCCCCCCGGAAGAGACCCAGTACTTC
CASTRDSCPPEETQYF
>-|TRBJ2-1|-|TRBV9
TGTGCCAGCAGCCCCCAAGTGTCCACATACAATGAGCAGTTCTTC
CASSPQVSTYNEQFF
>-|TRBJ1-1|-|TRBV5-6
TGTGCCAGCAGCTCCGGAGGGCGCTTTGGGGCTGAAGCTTTCTTT
CASSSGGRFGAEAFF
>-|TRBJ1-4|TRBD1|TRBV10-3
TGTGCCATCAAAAACCCGACAGGGCGGGGTGAAAAACTGTTTTTT
CAIKNPTGRGEKLFF
>once|TRBJ1-4|-|TRBV27
TGTGCCAGCAGTGCTCCGGGGGGGCGAGGAAAACTGTTTTTT
CASSAPGGRGKLFF
>-|TRBJ1-1|TRBD1|TRBV6-5
TGTGCCAGCAGTTACTTTAGACAGGGGAACACTGAAGCTTTCTTT
CASSYFRQGNTEAFF
>few|TRBJ2-2|TRBD2|TRBV7-9
TGTGCCAGCAGCTTAAGGGCGGGAGGCCGGGAGCTGTTTTTT
CASSLRAGGRELFF
>-|TRBJ2-7|-|TRBV6-4
TGTGCCATCCCGCCGGCCTACGAGCAGTACTTC
CAIPPAYEQYF
>-|TRBJ1-6|-|TRBV6-5
TGTGCCAGCAGAACTACAGGGTCACGTTCACCCCTCCACTTT
CASRTTGSRSPLHF